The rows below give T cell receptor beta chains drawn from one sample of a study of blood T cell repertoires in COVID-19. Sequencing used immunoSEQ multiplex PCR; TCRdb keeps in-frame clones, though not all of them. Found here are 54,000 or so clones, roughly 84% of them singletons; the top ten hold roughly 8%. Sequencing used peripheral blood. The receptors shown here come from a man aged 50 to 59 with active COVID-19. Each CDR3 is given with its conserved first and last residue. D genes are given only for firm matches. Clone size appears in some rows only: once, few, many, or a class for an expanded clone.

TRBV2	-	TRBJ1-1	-	CASSGRENTEAFF	TGTGCCAGCAGTGGCCGAGAGAACACTGAAGCTTTCTTT
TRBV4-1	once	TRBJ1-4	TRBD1	CASTAGTGGEKLFF	TGCGCCAGCACAGCGGGGACAGGGGGAGAAAAACTGTTTTTT
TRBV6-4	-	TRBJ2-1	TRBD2	CASSRGGPYNEQFF	TGTGCCAGCAGTCGGGGGGGCCCTTACAATGAGCAGTTCTTC
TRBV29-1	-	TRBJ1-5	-	CSAVTGNQPQHF	TGCAGCGCTGTGACAGGCAATCAGCCCCAGCATTTT
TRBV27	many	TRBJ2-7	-	CASSRPGITYEQYF	TGTGCCAGCAGTCGGCCCGGGATAACCTACGAGCAGTACTTC
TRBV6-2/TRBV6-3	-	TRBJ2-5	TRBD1	CASSYPAGTGAQETQYF	TGTGCCAGCAGTTACCCGGCCGGGACAGGAGCCCAAGAGACCCAGTACTTC
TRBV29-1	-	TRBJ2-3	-	CSGRPGLRTDTQYF	TGCAGCGGTAGACCAGGCCTACGCACAGATACGCAGTATTTT
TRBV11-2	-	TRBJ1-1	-	CASSFDGSMNTEAFF	TGTGCCAGCAGCTTCGACGGGAGCATGAACACTGAAGCTTTCTTT
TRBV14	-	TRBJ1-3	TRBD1	CASSRTGTGNTIYF	TGTGCCAGCAGCCGGACAGGGACTGGAAACACCATATATTTT
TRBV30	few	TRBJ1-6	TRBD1	CAWSGEQGGPNSPLHF	TGTGCCTGGAGTGGCGAACAGGGGGGTCCGAATTCACCCCTCCACTTT
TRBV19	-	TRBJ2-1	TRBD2	CASSTSPIAGGPNEQFF	TGTGCCAGTAGTACCTCCCCTATAGCGGGAGGCCCTAATGAGCAGTTCTTC
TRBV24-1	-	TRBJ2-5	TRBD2	CATSAAGGPEETQYF	TGTGCCACCAGTGCAGCGGGGGGTCCGGAAGAGACCCAGTACTTC
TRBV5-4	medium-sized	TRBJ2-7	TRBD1	CASSPGTGSYEQYF	TGTGCCAGCAGCCCCGGGACAGGCTCCTACGAGCAGTACTTC
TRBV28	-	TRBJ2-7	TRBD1	CASNRDRVSRYEQYF	TGTGCCAGCAACAGGGACAGGGTGTCGAGGTACGAGCAGTACTTC
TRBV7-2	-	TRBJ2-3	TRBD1	CASRDSGDTQYF	TGTGCCAGCCGGGACAGTGGAGATACGCAGTATTTT
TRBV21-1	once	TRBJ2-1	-	CASSKGDSFSYNEQFF	TGTGCCAGCAGCAAAGGAGACAGTTTCTCCTACAATGAGCAGTTCTTC
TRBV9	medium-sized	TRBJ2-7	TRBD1	CASSNTRQGAVQYF	TGTGCCAGCAGCAATACCCGACAGGGGGCGGTGCAGTACTTC
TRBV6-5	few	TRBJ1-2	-	CASRDSGRLYGYTF	TGTGCCAGCAGGGACTCCGGGAGACTCTATGGCTACACCTTC
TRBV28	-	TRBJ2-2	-	CASSLSNTGELFF	TGTGCCAGCAGTCTGTCGAACACCGGGGAGCTGTTTTTT
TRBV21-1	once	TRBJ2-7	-	CASSGRTGVSYEQYF	TGTGCCAGCAGCGGTCGGACAGGGGTTTCCTACGAGCAGTACTTC
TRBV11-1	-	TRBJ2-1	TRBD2	CASSGPKGTSGNEQFF	TGTGCCAGCAGCGGACCGAAGGGGACTAGCGGAAATGAGCAGTTCTTC
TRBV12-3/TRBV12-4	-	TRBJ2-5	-	CASRRGQETQYF	TGTGCCAGCAGACGGGGCCAAGAGACCCAGTACTTC
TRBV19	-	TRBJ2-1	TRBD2	CASQALRTSDEQFF	TGTGCCAGTCAAGCCCTCCGCACTAGCGATGAGCAGTTCTTC
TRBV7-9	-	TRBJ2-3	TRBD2	CASSPSGGTTDTQYF	TGTGCCAGCAGCCCCAGCGGGGGCACCACAGATACACAGTATTTT
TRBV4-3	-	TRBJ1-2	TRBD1	CASSQLNTGGRGYGYTF	TGCGCCAGCAGCCAGCTCAATACAGGGGGCCGAGGCTATGGCTACACCTTC
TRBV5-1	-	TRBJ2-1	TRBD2	CASSLQTSGYNEQFF	TGCGCCAGCAGCTTGCAGACTAGCGGGTACAATGAGCAGTTCTTC
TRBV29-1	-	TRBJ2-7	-	CSVGHLSYEQYF	TGCAGCGTTGGACACCTCTCCTACGAGCAGTACTTC
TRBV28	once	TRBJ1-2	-	CASSLGQGYGYTF	TGTGCCAGCAGTTTAGGGCAGGGCTATGGCTACACCTTC
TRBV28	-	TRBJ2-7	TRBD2	CASSPWTSGTYEQYF	TGTGCCAGCAGTCCGTGGACTAGCGGCACCTACGAGCAGTACTTC
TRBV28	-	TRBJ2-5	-	CASSLPGLSATQYF	TGTGCCAGCAGTTTGCCAGGGTTGTCGGCGACCCAGTACTTC
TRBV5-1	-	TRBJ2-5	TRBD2	CASSLREGRETQYF	TGCGCCAGCAGCTTGAGGGAGGGCCGAGAGACCCAGTACTTC
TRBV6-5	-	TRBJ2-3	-	CASTLLTDTQYF	TGTGCCAGCACTCTACTCACAGATACGCAGTATTTT
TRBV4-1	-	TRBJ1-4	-	CASSQREGEKLFF	TGCGCCAGCAGCCAACGGGAGGGTGAAAAACTGTTTTTT
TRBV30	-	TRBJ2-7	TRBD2	CAWLPGLAGLYEQYF	TGTGCCTGGCTGCCCGGACTAGCGGGATTGTACGAGCAGTACTTC